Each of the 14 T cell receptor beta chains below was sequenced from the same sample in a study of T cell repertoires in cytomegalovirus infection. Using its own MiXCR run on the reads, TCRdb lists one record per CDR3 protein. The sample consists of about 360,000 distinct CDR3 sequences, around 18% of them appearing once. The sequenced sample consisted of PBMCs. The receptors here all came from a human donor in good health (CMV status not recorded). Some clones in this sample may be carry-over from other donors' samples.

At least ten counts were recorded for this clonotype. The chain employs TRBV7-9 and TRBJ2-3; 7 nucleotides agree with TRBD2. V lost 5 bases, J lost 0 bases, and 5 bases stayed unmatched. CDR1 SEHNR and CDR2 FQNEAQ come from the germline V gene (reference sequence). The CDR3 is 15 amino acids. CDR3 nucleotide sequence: TGTGCCAGCAGCCGTAGCGGGTCCAGCACAGATACGCAGTATTTT. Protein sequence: CASSRSGSSTDTQYF.

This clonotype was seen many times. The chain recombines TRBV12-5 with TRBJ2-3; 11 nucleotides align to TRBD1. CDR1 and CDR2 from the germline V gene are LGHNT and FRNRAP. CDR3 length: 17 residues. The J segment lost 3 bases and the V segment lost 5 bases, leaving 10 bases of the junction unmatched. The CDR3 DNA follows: TGTGCTAGTGGTCGTGTAACTGGGACAGGGGGAACAGATACGCAGTATTTT. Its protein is CASGRVTGTGGTDTQYF.

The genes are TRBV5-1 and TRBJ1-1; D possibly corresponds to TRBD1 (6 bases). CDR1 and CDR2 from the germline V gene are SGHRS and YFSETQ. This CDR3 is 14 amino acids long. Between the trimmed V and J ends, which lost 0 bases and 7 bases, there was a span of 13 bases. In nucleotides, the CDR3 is TGCGCCAGCAGCTTGGGGACAGACCAAAATGAAGCTTTCTTT. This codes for CASSLGTDQNEAFF.

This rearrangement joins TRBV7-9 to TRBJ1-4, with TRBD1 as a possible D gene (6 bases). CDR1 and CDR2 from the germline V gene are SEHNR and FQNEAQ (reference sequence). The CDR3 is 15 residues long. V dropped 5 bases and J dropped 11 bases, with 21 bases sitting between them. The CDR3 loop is CASSHPGTWGVKLFF. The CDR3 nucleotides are TGTGCCAGCAGCCACCCCGGGACATGGGGCGTCAAACTGTTTTTT.

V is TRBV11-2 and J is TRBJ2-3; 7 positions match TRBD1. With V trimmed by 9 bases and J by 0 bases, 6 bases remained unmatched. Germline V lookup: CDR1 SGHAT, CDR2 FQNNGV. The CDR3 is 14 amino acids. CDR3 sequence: CASRDRASTDTQYF. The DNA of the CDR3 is TGTGCCAGTCGGGACAGAGCTAGCACAGATACGCAGTATTTT.

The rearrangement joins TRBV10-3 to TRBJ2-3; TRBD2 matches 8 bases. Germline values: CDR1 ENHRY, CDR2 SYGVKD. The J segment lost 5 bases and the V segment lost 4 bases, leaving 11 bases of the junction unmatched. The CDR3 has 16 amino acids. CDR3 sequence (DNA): TGTGCCATCAGTGGCCGTAGCGGGGACACCATAGATACGCAGTATTTT. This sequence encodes CAISGRSGDTIDTQYF.

CDR3 DNA sequence: TGCAGTGCTAGAGATCCGACCCGAGGTGAAGCTTTCTTT. Amino acids: CSARDPTRGEAFF. This sequence joins TRBV20-1 and TRBJ1-1; D is unresolved. Trimming took off 0 bases at V and 7 bases at J, with 12 bases between the two ends. From germline, CDR1 is DFQATT and CDR2 SNEGSKA (reference sequence). The CDR3 contains 13 residues.

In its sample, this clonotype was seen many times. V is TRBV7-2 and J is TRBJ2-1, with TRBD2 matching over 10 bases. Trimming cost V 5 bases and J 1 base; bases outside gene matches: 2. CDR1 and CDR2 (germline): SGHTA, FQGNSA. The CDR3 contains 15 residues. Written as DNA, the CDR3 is TGTGCCAGCAGCGTTAGCGGGAGGTCCTACAATGAGCAGTTCTTC. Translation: CASSVSGRSYNEQFF.

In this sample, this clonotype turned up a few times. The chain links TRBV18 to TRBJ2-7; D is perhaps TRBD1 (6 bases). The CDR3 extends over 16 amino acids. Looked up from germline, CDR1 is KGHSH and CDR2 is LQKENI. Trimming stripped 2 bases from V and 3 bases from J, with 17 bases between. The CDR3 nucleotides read TGTGCCAGCTCACCAAGTGATTCGGACAGCAGCTACGAGCAGTACTTC. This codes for CASSPSDSDSSYEQYF. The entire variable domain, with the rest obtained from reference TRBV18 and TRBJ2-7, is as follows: NAGVMQNPRHLVRRRGQEARLRCSPMKGHSHVYWYRQLPEEGLKFMVYLQKENIIDESGMPKERFSAEFPKEGPSILRIQQVVRGDSAAYFCASSPSDSDSSYEQYFGPGTRLTVT.

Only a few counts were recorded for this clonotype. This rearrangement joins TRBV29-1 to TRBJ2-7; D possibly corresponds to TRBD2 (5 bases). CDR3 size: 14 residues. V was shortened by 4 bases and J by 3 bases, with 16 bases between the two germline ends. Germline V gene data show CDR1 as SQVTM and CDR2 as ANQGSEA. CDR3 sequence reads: CSVVVQWEYYEQYF. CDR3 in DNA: TGCAGCGTTGTCGTACAGTGGGAGTACTACGAGCAGTACTTC.

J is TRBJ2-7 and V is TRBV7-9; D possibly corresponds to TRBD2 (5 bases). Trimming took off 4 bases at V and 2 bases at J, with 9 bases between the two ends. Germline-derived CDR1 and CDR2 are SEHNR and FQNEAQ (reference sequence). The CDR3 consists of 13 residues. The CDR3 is CASSSEGAYEQYF. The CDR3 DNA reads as TGTGCCAGCAGCTCTGAGGGAGCCTACGAGCAGTACTTC.

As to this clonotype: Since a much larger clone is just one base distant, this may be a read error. The CDR3 loop reads CASSFYGGGVTDTQYF. DNA for the CDR3: TGTGCCAGCAGCTTTTATGGGGGAGGGGTAACAGATACGCAGTATTTT. The V and J genes are TRBV7-2 and TRBJ2-3; 7 nucleotides line up with TRBD2. V lost 3 bases to trimming and J lost 3 bases; unmatched junction nucleotides: 9. Looked up from germline, CDR1 is SGHTA and CDR2 is FQGNSA. The CDR3 extends over 16 amino acids.

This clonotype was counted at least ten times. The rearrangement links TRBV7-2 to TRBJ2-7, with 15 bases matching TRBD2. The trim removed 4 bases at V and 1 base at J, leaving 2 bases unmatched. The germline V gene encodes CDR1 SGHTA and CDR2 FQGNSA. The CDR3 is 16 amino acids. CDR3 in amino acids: CASSSGLAGGSYEQYF. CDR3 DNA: TGTGCCAGCAGCTCGGGACTAGCGGGGGGATCCTACGAGCAGTACTTC.

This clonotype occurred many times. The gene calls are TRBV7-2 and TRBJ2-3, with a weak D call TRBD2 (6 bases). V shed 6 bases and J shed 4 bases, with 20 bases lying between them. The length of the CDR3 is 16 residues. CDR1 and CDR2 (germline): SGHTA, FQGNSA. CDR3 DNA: TGTGCCAGCAGTTCAGGGAGGCGTGATTTCCCAGATACGCAGTATTTT. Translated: CASSSGRRDFPDTQYF.